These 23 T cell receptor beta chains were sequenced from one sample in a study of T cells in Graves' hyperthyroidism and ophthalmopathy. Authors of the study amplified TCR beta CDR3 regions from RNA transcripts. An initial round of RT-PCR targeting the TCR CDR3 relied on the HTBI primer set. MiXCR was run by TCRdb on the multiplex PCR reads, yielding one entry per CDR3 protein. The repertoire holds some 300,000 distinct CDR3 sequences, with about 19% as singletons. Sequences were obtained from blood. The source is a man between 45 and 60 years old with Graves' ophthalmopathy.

The CDR3 spells CASSADSYTEAFF. Written as DNA, the CDR3 is TGTGCCAGCAGCGCCGACAGTTACACTGAAGCTTTCTTT. The rearrangement joins TRBV9 to TRBJ1-1, with a possible D match to TRBD1 (5 bases). Germline V lookup: CDR1 SGDLS, CDR2 YYNGEE. The CDR3 runs to 13 residues. Between the trimmed V and J ends, which lost 3 bases and 3 bases, there was a span of 9 bases.

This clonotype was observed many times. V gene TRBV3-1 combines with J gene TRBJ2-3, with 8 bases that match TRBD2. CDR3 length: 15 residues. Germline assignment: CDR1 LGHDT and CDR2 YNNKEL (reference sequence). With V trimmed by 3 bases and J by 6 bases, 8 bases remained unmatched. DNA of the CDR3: TGTGCCAGCAGCCATGCCGGACTAGCATCGGATACGCAGTATTTT. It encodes CASSHAGLASDTQYF.

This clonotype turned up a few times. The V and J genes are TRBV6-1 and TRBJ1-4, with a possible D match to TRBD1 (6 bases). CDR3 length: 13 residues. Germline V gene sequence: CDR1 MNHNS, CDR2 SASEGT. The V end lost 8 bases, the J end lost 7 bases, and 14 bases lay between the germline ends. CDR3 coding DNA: TGTGCCAGCTGGACAGAGGAAGGTGAAAAACTGTTTTTT. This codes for CASWTEEGEKLFF.

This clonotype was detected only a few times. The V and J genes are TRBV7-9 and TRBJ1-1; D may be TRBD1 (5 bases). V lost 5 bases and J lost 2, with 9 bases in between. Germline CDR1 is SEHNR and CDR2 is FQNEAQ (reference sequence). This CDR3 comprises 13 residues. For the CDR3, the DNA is TGTGCCAGCAGCCTAGGACACAACACTGAAGCTTTCTTT. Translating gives CASSLGHNTEAFF.

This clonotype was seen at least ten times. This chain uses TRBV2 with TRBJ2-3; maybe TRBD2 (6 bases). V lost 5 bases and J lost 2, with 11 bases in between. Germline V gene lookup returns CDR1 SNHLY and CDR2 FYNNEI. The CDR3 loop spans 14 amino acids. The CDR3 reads CASSFSGYTDTQYF. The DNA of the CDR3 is TGTGCCAGCAGTTTCAGCGGGTACACAGATACGCAGTATTTT.

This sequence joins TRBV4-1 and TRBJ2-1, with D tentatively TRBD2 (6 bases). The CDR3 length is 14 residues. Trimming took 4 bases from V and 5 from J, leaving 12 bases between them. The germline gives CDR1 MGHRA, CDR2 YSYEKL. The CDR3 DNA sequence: TGCGCCAGCAGCCCCCAGTGGGGGGACAATGAGCAGTTCTTC. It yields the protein CASSPQWGDNEQFF.

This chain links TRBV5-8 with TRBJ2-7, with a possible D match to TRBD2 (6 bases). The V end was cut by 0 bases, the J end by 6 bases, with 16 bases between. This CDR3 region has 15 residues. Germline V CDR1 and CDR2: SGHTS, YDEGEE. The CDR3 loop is CASSLGGAPIFEQYF. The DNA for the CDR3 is TGTGCCAGCAGCTTGGGCGGGGCCCCGATATTCGAGCAGTACTTC.

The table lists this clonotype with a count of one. The CDR3 DNA is TGTGCCAGCAGCTTAAGGAGACAGAGGGGTCAGCCCCAGCATTTT. The encoded protein is CASSLRRQRGQPQHF. The chain joins TRBV7-8 to TRBJ1-5, with a tentative D call TRBD1 (5 bases). The CDR3 sequence is 15 residues long. The V end lost 2 bases, the J end lost 6 bases, and 14 bases lay between the germline ends. CDR1 is SGHVS, CDR2 FQNEAQ, per germline.

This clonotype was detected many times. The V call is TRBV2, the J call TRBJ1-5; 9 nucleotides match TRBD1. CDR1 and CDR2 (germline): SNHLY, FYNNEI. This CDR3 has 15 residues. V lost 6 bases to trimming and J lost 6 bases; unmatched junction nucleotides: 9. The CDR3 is CASRQGAESGQPQHF. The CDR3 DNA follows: TGTGCCAGCAGACAGGGGGCTGAGTCCGGTCAGCCCCAGCATTTT.

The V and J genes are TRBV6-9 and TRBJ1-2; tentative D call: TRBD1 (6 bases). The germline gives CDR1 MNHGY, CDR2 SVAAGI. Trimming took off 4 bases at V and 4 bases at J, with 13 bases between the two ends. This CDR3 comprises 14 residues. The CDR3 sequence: CASSFGGRSYGYTF. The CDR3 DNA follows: TGTGCCAGCAGTTTTGGGGGGCGAAGCTATGGCTACACCTTC.

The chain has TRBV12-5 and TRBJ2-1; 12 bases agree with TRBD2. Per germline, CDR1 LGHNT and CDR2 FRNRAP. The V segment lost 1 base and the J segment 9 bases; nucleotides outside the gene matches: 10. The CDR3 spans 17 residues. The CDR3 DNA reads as TGTGCTAGTGGTTTGGCCTCGACTAGCGGGAGTGTGGGTGAGCAGTTCTTC. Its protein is CASGLASTSGSVGEQFF.

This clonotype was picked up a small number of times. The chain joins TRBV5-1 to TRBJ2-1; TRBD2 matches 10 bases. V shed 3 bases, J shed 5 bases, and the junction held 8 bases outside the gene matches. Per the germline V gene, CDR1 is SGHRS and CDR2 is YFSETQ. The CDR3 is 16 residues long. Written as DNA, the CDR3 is TGCGCCAGCAGCTCTGGGTTAACTAGCGGGAACAATGAGCAGTTCTTC. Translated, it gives CASSSGLTSGNNEQFF.

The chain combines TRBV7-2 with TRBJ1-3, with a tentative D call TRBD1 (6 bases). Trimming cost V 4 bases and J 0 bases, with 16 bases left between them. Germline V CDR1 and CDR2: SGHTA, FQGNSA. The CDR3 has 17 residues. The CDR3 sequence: CASSWSGGRTSGNTIYF. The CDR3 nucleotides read TGTGCCAGCAGCTGGTCCGGGGGCAGGACCTCTGGAAACACCATATATTTT. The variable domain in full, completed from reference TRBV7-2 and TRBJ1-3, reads GAGVSQSPSNKVTEKGKDVELRCDPISGHTALYWYRQSLGQGLEFLIYFQGNSAPDKSGLPSDRFSAERTGGSVSTLTIQRTQQEDSAVYLCASSWSGGRTSGNTIYFGEGSWLTVV.

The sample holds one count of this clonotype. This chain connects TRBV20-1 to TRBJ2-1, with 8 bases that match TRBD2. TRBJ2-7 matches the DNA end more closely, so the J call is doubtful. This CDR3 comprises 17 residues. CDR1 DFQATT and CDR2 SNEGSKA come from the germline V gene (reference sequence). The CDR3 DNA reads TGCAGTGCTAGAGATATTAGGAGCGGGAGCTGGTCGGGAGAGCAGTACTTC. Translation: CSARDIRSGSWSGEQYF.

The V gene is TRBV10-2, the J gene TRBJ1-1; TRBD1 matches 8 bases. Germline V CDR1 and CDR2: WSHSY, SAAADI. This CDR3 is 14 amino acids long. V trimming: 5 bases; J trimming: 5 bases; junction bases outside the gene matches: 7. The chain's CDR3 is CASSIQGGRTEAFF. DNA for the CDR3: TGCGCCAGCAGTATACAGGGGGGGCGAACTGAAGCTTTCTTT.

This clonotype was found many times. The CDR3 DNA is TGTGCCAGCAGCCCGAGGACAGGGGGCGAATACGAGCAGTACTTC. Its protein is CASSPRTGGEYEQYF. The chain is built from TRBV7-2 and TRBJ2-7; TRBD1 aligns across 11 bases. Looked up from germline, CDR1 is SGHTA and CDR2 is FQGNSA. The CDR3 runs to 15 residues. V was pared by 5 bases and J by 4 bases, with 7 bases of the junction left unmatched.

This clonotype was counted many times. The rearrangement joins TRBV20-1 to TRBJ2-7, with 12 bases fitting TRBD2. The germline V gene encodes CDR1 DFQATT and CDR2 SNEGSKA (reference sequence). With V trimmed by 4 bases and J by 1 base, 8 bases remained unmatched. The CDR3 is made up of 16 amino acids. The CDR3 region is CSATLLAGGRSYEQYF. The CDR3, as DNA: TGCAGTGCTACGTTACTAGCGGGAGGAAGGTCCTACGAGCAGTACTTC.

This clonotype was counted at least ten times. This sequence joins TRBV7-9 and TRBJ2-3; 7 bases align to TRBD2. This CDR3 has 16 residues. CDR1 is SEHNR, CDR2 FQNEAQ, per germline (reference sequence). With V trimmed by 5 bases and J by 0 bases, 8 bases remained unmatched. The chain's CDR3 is CASSPSLAASTDTQYF. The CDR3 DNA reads TGTGCCAGCAGCCCCAGCCTAGCGGCAAGCACAGATACGCAGTATTTT.

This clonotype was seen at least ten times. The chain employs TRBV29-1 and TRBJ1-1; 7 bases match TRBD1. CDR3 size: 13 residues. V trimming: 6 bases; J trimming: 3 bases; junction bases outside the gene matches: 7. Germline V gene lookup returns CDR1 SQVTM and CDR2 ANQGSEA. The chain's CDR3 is CSVASTGDTEAFF. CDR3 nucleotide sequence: TGCAGCGTCGCCTCTACAGGGGACACTGAAGCTTTCTTT.

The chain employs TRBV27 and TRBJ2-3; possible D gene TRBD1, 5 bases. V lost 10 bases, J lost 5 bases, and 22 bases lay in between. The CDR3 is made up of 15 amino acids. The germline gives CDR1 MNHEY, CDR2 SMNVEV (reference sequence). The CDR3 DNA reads TGTGCCAAAAAGGGCGCACAGGATAAAGAAGATACGCAGTATTTT. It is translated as CAKKGAQDKEDTQYF.

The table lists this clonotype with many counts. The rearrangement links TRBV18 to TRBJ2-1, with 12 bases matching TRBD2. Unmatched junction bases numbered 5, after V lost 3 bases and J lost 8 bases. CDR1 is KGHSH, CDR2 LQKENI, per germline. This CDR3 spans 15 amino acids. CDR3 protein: CASSPATSGSHEQFF. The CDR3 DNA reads TGTGCCAGCTCACCGGCGACTAGCGGGAGCCATGAGCAGTTCTTC.

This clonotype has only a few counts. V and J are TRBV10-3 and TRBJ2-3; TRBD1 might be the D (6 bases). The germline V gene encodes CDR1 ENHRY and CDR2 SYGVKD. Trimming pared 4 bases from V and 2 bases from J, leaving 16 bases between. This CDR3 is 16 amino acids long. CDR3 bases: TGTGCCATCAGTGTCGATCCAGGGGCTGTCACAGATACGCAGTATTTT. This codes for CAISVDPGAVTDTQYF.

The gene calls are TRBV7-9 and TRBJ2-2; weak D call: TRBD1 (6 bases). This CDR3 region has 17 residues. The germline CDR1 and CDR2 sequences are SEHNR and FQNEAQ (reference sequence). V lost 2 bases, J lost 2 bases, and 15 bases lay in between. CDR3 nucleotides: TGTGCCAGCAGCTTATTTTTTGGGACAAGAAACACCGGGGAGCTGTTTTTT. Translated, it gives CASSLFFGTRNTGELFF.